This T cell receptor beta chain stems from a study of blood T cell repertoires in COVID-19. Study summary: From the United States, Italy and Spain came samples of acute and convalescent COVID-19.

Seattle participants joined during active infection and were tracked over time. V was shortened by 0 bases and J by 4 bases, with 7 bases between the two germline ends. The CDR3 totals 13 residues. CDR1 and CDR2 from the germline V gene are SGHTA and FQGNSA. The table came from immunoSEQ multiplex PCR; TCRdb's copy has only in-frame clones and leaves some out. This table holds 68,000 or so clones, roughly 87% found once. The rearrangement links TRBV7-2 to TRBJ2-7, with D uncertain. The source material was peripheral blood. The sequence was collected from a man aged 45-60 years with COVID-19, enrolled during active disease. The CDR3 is CASSLALIYEQYF. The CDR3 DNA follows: TGTGCCAGCAGCTTAGCCTTAATTTACGAGCAGTACTTC.